This T cell receptor (beta chain) appears in the sequencing data of a study of blood T cell repertoires in COVID-19. Study-level information: Collection of acute and convalescent COVID-19 samples took place in the United States, Italy and Spain.

There are a few counts of this clone. The CDR3 is 16 residues long. In germline, CDR1 is MRHNA, CDR2 SNTAGT. V lost 0 bases, J lost 1 base, and 2 bases stayed unmatched. In the original workflow: Reference gene primer amplification in the assay estimated nucleated cell counts. Clones were sequenced by immunoSEQ multiplex PCR, and TCRdb holds only the in-frame ones, with some missing. Clone size and V and J calls were adopted from that table, with D and trimming inferred from the DNA. Of a few hundred thousand clones in the sample, roughly 90% were seen once. The specimen was peripheral blood. The clonotype was recovered from an older woman with COVID-19, enrolled during active disease. This rearrangement joins TRBV6-4 to TRBJ2-3, with 9 bases aligning to TRBD1. CDR3 sequence (DNA): TGTGCCAGCAGTGACTCTCGGACAGGGGGCACAGATACGCAGTATTTT. Protein product: CASSDSRTGGTDTQYF.